This T cell receptor beta chain appears in the sequencing data of a study of blood T cell repertoires in COVID-19. In the original analysis: Amplification of reference gene primers provided the estimated nucleated cell counts. Clones were sequenced by immunoSEQ multiplex PCR, and TCRdb holds only the in-frame ones, with some missing. V and J calls plus clone size are reproduced from that table; the DNA served to infer D and trimming. The table shows tens of thousands of clones, with about 91% occurring only once. The sequenced sample was peripheral blood. The receptor was isolated from a woman in her 70s with active COVID-19.

The CDR3 bases are TGTGCCAGCTCCCAGGGGATAGCAAGCACAGATACGCAGTATTTT. It encodes CASSQGIASTDTQYF. The J gene is TRBJ2-3, the V gene TRBV19; tentatively, D is TRBD1 (6 bases). V lost 9 bases, J lost 0 bases, and 16 bases lay in between. The CDR3 is made up of 15 amino acids. In germline, CDR1 is LNHDA, CDR2 SQIVND (reference sequence). The whole variable domain, filled in from reference TRBV19 and TRBJ2-3, reads DGGITQSPKYLFRKEGQNVTLSCEQNLNHDAMYWYRQDPGQGLRLIYYSQIVNDFQKGDIAEGYSVSREKKESFPLTVTSAQKNPTAFYLCASSQGIASTDTQYFGPGTRLTVL.